This T cell receptor beta chain appears in the sequencing data of a study of blood T cell repertoires in COVID-19. The table came from immunoSEQ multiplex PCR; TCRdb's copy has only in-frame clones and leaves some out. The sample has 75,000 to 95,000 clones; 90% are singletons. This sequence originates from a man aged 55-75 years with acute or convalescent COVID-19. The specimen was peripheral blood.

The DNA of the CDR3 is TGTGCCAGCAGCTTGTGGGGTAGCGGGAGGGCCTCTAAAGATACGCAGTATTTT. It yields the protein CASSLWGSGRASKDTQYF. This sequence joins TRBV5-4 and TRBJ2-3, with 11 nucleotides matching TRBD2. CDR1 and CDR2 (germline): SGHNT, YYREEE (reference sequence). This CDR3 region has 18 residues. J lost 5 bases, V lost 1 base, and 12 bases had no gene match.